This T cell receptor (beta chain) derives from a study of early T cells in non-severe SARS-CoV-2 infection. Unique molecular identifier tags were affixed to discrete cDNA molecules. MiXCR, applied by TCRdb to the 5' RACE reads, yields one record per CDR3 protein. The sample contains more than 75,000 distinct CDR3 sequences, around 14% of which appear only once. The CDR3 extends over 16 amino acids. CDR1 is LGHDT and CDR2 is YNNKEL in the germline V gene (reference sequence). V trimming: 3 bases; J trimming: 5 bases; junction bases outside the gene matches: 7. Whole-study results and caveats: The VDJdb matching leaned toward anti-spike CD8 responses and overlooked private and CD4 specificities.

In this sample, this clonotype turned up many times. Its specificity is not known. The V call is TRBV3-1, the J call TRBJ2-5; 12 bases are shared with TRBD2. The sequence derives from an adult who was a healthcare worker with PCR-confirmed SARS-CoV-2 infection or an uninfected control (not recorded which). Sequences were obtained from whole blood. The CDR3 DNA reads TGTGCCAGCAGCCACCGACTAGCGGGGGAGTCGGAGACCCAGTACTTC. Translating gives CASSHRLAGESETQYF.